This is a list of T cell receptor beta chains from one sample in a study of blood T cells in healthy people across ages. One entry per CDR3 protein results from TCRdb running MiXCR on the 5' RACE reads. This sample carries roughly 1.5 million distinct CDR3 sequences, approximately 39% of them seen once, and the ten largest clones take around 4%. The material sequenced was blood. The receptors shown here come from a woman under 30 in good health. CDR3s include the opening cysteine and the closing phenylalanine or tryptophan. The order of the fields is CDR3 length, V gene, clone size, J gene, D gene, CDR3 protein, CDR3 DNA. A D gene is named only where the DNA matches it firmly. Clone size appears in some rows only: once, few, many, or a class for an expanded clone.

len: 14; v_gene: TRBV28; abundance: few; j_gene: TRBJ1-1; d_gene: -; CDR3aa: CASSLGQRGTEAFF; CDR3nt: TGTGCCAGCAGCCTAGGACAGAGAGGTACTGAAGCTTTCTTT
len: 16; v_gene: TRBV4-1; abundance: -; j_gene: TRBJ2-1; d_gene: TRBD2; CDR3aa: CASSHLGSGSGETQFF; CDR3nt: TGCGCCAGCAGCCATTTGGGGAGCGGGAGTGGTGAGACCCAGTTCTTC
len: 14; v_gene: TRBV21-1; abundance: few; j_gene: TRBJ2-3; d_gene: -; CDR3aa: CASSIWTGADTQYF; CDR3nt: TGTGCCAGCAGCATTTGGACAGGGGCAGATACGCAGTATTTT
len: 15; v_gene: TRBV7-9; abundance: -; j_gene: TRBJ2-7; d_gene: -; CDR3aa: CASSSRWQAENEQYF; CDR3nt: TGTGCCAGCAGCAGCCGGTGGCAGGCAGAAAATGAGCAGTACTTC
len: 13; v_gene: TRBV6-2/TRBV6-3; abundance: -; j_gene: TRBJ2-1; d_gene: -; CDR3aa: CALSTGLYNEQFF; CDR3nt: TGTGCCCTTAGTACGGGGCTTTACAATGAGCAGTTCTTC
len: 13; v_gene: TRBV7-2; abundance: -; j_gene: TRBJ1-5; d_gene: -; CDR3aa: CALGVVGNQPQHF; CDR3nt: TGTGCCCTCGGGGTCGTAGGCAATCAGCCCCAGCATTTT
len: 14; v_gene: TRBV5-1; abundance: -; j_gene: TRBJ2-1; d_gene: TRBD2; CDR3aa: CASSRLAGDNERFF; CDR3nt: TGCGCCAGCAGCAGACTAGCGGGTGACAATGAGCGGTTCTTC
len: 15; v_gene: TRBV6-5; abundance: few; j_gene: TRBJ1-2; d_gene: TRBD1; CDR3aa: CASRPTSQGVGGYTF; CDR3nt: TGTGCCAGCAGGCCAACTTCCCAGGGGGTTGGTGGCTACACCTTC
len: 15; v_gene: TRBV7-9; abundance: -; j_gene: TRBJ2-7; d_gene: -; CDR3aa: CASSKGWDFGYEQYF; CDR3nt: TGTGCCAGCAGCAAGGGCTGGGATTTTGGCTACGAGCAGTACTTC
len: 15; v_gene: TRBV9; abundance: -; j_gene: TRBJ2-1; d_gene: -; CDR3aa: CASSVGVDSYNGQFF; CDR3nt: TGTGCCAGCAGCGTAGGGGTAGACTCCTACAATGGGCAGTTCTTC
len: 15; v_gene: TRBV4-1; abundance: -; j_gene: TRBJ2-1; d_gene: TRBD1; CDR3aa: CASSQSPGQQETQFF; CDR3nt: TGCGCCAGCAGCCAATCACCGGGACAGCAAGAGACCCAGTTCTTC
len: 12; v_gene: TRBV12-3/TRBV12-4; abundance: few; j_gene: TRBJ2-1; d_gene: -; CDR3aa: CASSFGFDEQFF; CDR3nt: TGTGCCAGCAGTTTCGGCTTCGATGAGCAGTTCTTC
len: 13; v_gene: TRBV12-3/TRBV12-4; abundance: few; j_gene: TRBJ2-1; d_gene: TRBD2; CDR3aa: CASSIGLAVEQFF; CDR3nt: TGTGCCAGCAGTATCGGACTAGCGGTTGAGCAGTTCTTC
len: 15; v_gene: TRBV20-1; abundance: many; j_gene: TRBJ2-2; d_gene: TRBD1; CDR3aa: CSAKGGASDTGELFF; CDR3nt: TGCAGTGCTAAAGGGGGCGCTTCGGACACCGGGGAGCTGTTTTTT
len: 14; v_gene: TRBV12-3/TRBV12-4; abundance: -; j_gene: TRBJ2-1; d_gene: TRBD1; CDR3aa: CASSVGTGTNEQFF; CDR3nt: TGTGCCAGCAGTGTAGGGACAGGGACCAATGAGCAGTTCTTC
len: 16; v_gene: TRBV7-8; abundance: few; j_gene: TRBJ2-3; d_gene: TRBD1; CDR3aa: CASSLHPGGSTDTQYF; CDR3nt: TGTGCCAGCAGCCTGCATCCAGGGGGTTCCACAGATACGCAGTATTTT
len: 16; v_gene: TRBV5-1; abundance: -; j_gene: TRBJ2-7; d_gene: -; CDR3aa: CASSLVTRVSYNEQYF; CDR3nt: TGCGCCAGCAGCCTCGTAACTAGGGTCTCCTACAATGAGCAGTACTTC
len: 11; v_gene: TRBV7-9; abundance: -; j_gene: TRBJ1-1; d_gene: -; CDR3aa: CASRAGLEAFF; CDR3nt: TGTGCCAGCAGAGCGGGCCTTGAAGCTTTCTTT
len: 12; v_gene: TRBV12-3/TRBV12-4; abundance: few; j_gene: TRBJ2-1; d_gene: -; CDR3aa: CASTARINEQFF; CDR3nt: TGTGCCAGCACGGCCCGGATTAATGAGCAGTTCTTC
len: 16; v_gene: TRBV4-3; abundance: -; j_gene: TRBJ2-7; d_gene: TRBD1; CDR3aa: CASSQPYDRGPGEQYF; CDR3nt: TGCGCCAGCAGCCAACCTTATGACAGGGGGCCTGGTGAGCAGTACTTC
len: 16; v_gene: TRBV6-2/TRBV6-3; abundance: few; j_gene: TRBJ2-1; d_gene: -; CDR3aa: CASSTPGSVYGNEQFF; CDR3nt: TGTGCCAGCAGTACCCCCGGCAGCGTCTATGGCAATGAGCAGTTCTTC